Listed below are T cell receptor beta chains from one sample, sequenced in a study of chemoradiotherapy in HPV16-positive cancers. Assay: immunoSEQ multiplex PCR; the TCRdb copy retains only in-frame clones and omits some. The repertoire holds several thousand clones, with more than 60% as singletons. The sequencing here drew on tumor tissue, taken from a patient who underwent chemoradiotherapy. These receptor sequences come from a human donor with HPV-associated anogenital cancer. CDR3s include the opening cysteine and the closing phenylalanine or tryptophan. D genes are given only for firm matches. A row's size may be missing; if present it is once, few, many or a size class.

CDR3aa	len	v_gene	abundance	j_gene	d_gene
CASSRTGVEVAFF	13	TRBV7-9	few	TRBJ1-1	TRBD1
CASRLVSRGRWETQYF	16	TRBV12-2	-	TRBJ2-5	-
CAISSHYGQGRETQYF	16	TRBV10-3	-	TRBJ2-5	-
CASSKGQAFNYGYTF	15	TRBV19	-	TRBJ1-2	TRBD1
CASSDDSFYNSPLHF	15	TRBV5-6	few	TRBJ1-6	-
CASSDFDYEQYF	12	TRBV14	-	TRBJ2-7	-
CASSLAGTGGYEQYF	15	TRBV11-2	-	TRBJ2-7	TRBD1
CSVSDTRPNSPLHF	14	TRBV29-1	-	TRBJ1-6	-
CASSTIAGGRDTQYF	15	TRBV19	-	TRBJ2-3	TRBD2
CASSLGGKSSYEQYF	15	TRBV5-1	-	TRBJ2-7	-
CAISVLAGPYNEQFF	15	TRBV10-3	-	TRBJ2-1	TRBD2
CASSQEDGNEQFF	13	TRBV4-1	large	TRBJ2-1	-
CASSYLGSQETQYF	14	TRBV5-6	-	TRBJ2-5	-
CASSLAGGLSSYNEQFF	17	TRBV5-4	-	TRBJ2-1	TRBD2
CASSFDSPNYGYTF	14	TRBV5-6	-	TRBJ1-2	-
CASSSTLGRGTQYF	14	TRBV7-2	-	TRBJ2-5	-
CASSYSRGTEAFF	13	TRBV6-6	-	TRBJ1-1	-
CASSGDGYTF	10	TRBV2	few	TRBJ1-2	-
CASSERVYGTSGYF	14	TRBV6-1	-	TRBJ2-3	-
CASSPARQGLKETQYF	16	TRBV4-2	-	TRBJ2-5	TRBD1
CASRTGTGLSYEQYF	15	TRBV6-6	-	TRBJ2-7	TRBD1
CASSLALAGHEQFF	14	TRBV5-1	-	TRBJ2-1	-
CASSLIHTGELFF	13	TRBV11-1	-	TRBJ2-2	-
CASSPPGQASYGYTF	15	TRBV7-2	few	TRBJ1-2	TRBD1
CASSQEGGGADEQFF	15	TRBV4-2	-	TRBJ2-1	TRBD2
CAISERTDGETQYF	14	TRBV10-3	-	TRBJ2-5	-
CATSRDYTERNTIYF	15	TRBV15	few	TRBJ1-3	-
CASSSGLGGYTF	12	TRBV7-3	-	TRBJ1-2	-
CASSQEEGLAGGQETQYF	18	TRBV4-1	-	TRBJ2-5	TRBD2
CASWDRGKYGYTF	13	TRBV28	-	TRBJ1-2	TRBD1
CASSELAGGFTAFF	14	TRBV6-1	-	TRBJ1-1	-